Following are 21 T cell receptor beta chains from one sample sequenced in a study of T-cell memory formation after mild COVID-19. TCRdb recomputed calls from the 5' RACE reads with MiXCR, one row per CDR3 protein. The data hold about 47,000 distinct CDR3 sequences, with nearly 9.5% observed a single time. The sequenced sample consisted of PBMCs or a T cell subset sorted from them (not recorded which). These receptors came from an adult woman who had mild COVID-19 (a few samples of this study predate the infection). Cell type and time point are not known.

This clonotype was recorded a few times. The CDR3 loop is CSASTGLEQPQHF. CDR3 coding DNA: TGCAGTGCTAGTACAGGGCTAGAGCAGCCCCAGCATTTT. The rearrangement uses TRBV20-1 and TRBJ1-5, with D possibly matching TRBD1 (6 bases). The germline CDR1 and CDR2 sequences are DFQATT and SNEGSKA (reference sequence). V dropped 3 bases and J dropped 7 bases, with 13 bases sitting between them. The CDR3 runs 13 residues.

This chain links TRBV6-6 with TRBJ2-6; perhaps TRBD2 as D (6 bases). Germline values: CDR1 MNHNY, CDR2 SVGAGI (reference sequence). The CDR3 has 17 amino acids. Trimming removed 7 bases at V and 0 bases at J, with 16 bases between. CDR3 nucleotide sequence: TGTGCCAGCAAGGGGACCGGGGGAAACTCTGGGGCCAACGTCCTGACTTTC. Protein: CASKGTGGNSGANVLTF.

Only a few counts were recorded for this clonotype. The junction and the germline gene differ at one end; a read error may be behind it. The chain links TRBV10-3 to TRBJ1-5; a weak D match, TRBD1 (6 bases). This CDR3 is built from 12 residues. CDR1 is ENHRY and CDR2 is SYGVKD in the germline V gene. The CDR3 region is CATSGGREPQHF. The CDR3 coding sequence is TGTGCCACCAGTGGGGGGCGGGAGCCCCAGCATTTT.

This clonotype was counted only a few times. V usage is TRBV6-2 or TRBV6-3 and J usage is TRBJ1-5, with D unclear. The V end was cut by 4 bases, the J end by 0 bases, with 19 bases between. CDR1 is MNHEY, CDR2 SVGEGT, per germline. The CDR3 runs to 18 residues. CDR3 sequence (DNA): TGTGCCAGCAGTTCCCTCCTTCGACGGTCCCTTAGCAATCAGCCCCAGCATTTT. Translation: CASSSLLRRSLSNQPQHF.

This clonotype turned up a few times. This chain uses TRBV3-1 with TRBJ1-2, with D unresolved. This CDR3 has 14 amino acids. Trimming took 4 bases from V and 4 from J, leaving 13 bases between them. The germline CDR1 and CDR2 sequences are LGHDT and YNNKEL (reference sequence). The CDR3 reads CASSLEDPRYGYTF. The CDR3 DNA sequence: TGTGCCAGCAGCCTCGAAGACCCGCGCTATGGCTACACCTTC.

By frequency in the sample, this clonotype is medium-sized (0.01 to 0.1%). The chain links TRBV27 to TRBJ2-2, with 8 nucleotides matching TRBD1. Losses at the gene ends were 8 bases for V and 0 bases for J; bases not matched to a gene: 8. The CDR3 length is 16 residues. From germline, CDR1 is MNHEY and CDR2 SMNVEV (reference sequence). The CDR3 region is CASSEPDRANTGELFF. Written as DNA, the CDR3 is TGTGCCAGCTCCGAACCGGACAGGGCGAACACCGGGGAGCTGTTTTTT.

This clonotype has more than one count but fewer than ten. The chain links TRBV6-2 or TRBV6-3 to TRBJ1-1; the D is unclear. The CDR3 extends over 14 amino acids. Germline-derived CDR1 and CDR2 are MNHEY and SVGEGT. Trimming pared 0 bases from V and 2 bases from J, leaving 7 bases between. CDR3 nucleotides: TGTGCCAGCAGTTACTCTTATGGAAACACTGAAGCTTTCTTT. It encodes CASSYSYGNTEAFF.

This clonotype was seen repeatedly, ten times or more. The chain combines TRBV2 with TRBJ2-7; a possible D gene is TRBD1 (6 bases). CDR3 length equals 17 residues. Germline V gene sequence: CDR1 SNHLY, CDR2 FYNNEI. Trimming left V 4 bases short and J 0 bases short, with 19 bases between. CDR3 protein: CASSGDFDRPASYEQYF. CDR3 DNA: TGTGCCAGCAGTGGAGACTTCGACAGGCCCGCCTCCTACGAGCAGTACTTC. Combining the CDR3 with reference TRBV2 and TRBJ2-7 gives the whole variable domain EPEVTQTPSHQVTQMGQEVILRCVPISNHLYFYWYRQILGQKVEFLVSFYNNEISEKSEIFDDQFSVERPDGSNFTLKIRSTKLEDSAMYFCASSGDFDRPASYEQYFGPGTRLTVT.

In its sample, this clonotype was seen a few times. The rearrangement uses TRBV29-1 and TRBJ2-7; the match to TRBD2 covers 15 bases. V trimming: 4 bases; J trimming: 9 bases; junction bases outside the gene matches: 4. CDR1 is SQVTM, CDR2 ANQGSEA, per germline. This CDR3 region has 13 residues. Here the CDR3 DNA reads TGCAGCGTTGGGACTAGCGGGAGGGGCCTGCAGTACTTC. Encoded protein: CSVGTSGRGLQYF.

The V and J genes are TRBV5-1 and TRBJ2-2; TRBD1 aligns across 8 bases. J lost 4 bases, V lost 7 bases, and 6 bases had no gene match. Germline V gene lookup returns CDR1 SGHRS and CDR2 YFSETQ. The CDR3 contains 14 residues. The CDR3 DNA reads TGCGCCAGCTCCCCCGACAGGGGCACCGGGGAGCTGTTTTTT. It is translated as CASSPDRGTGELFF.

This clonotype was observed a handful of times. J is TRBJ2-1 and V is TRBV18; the D gene is possibly TRBD1 (5 bases). V lost 5 bases to trimming and J lost 0 bases, with 5 bases between them. Germline CDR1 KGHSH, CDR2 LQKENI. The CDR3 loop spans 13 amino acids. The CDR3 DNA sequence: TGTGCCAGCTCAGACAGCTCCTACAATGAGCAGTTCTTC. Protein: CASSDSSYNEQFF.

This clonotype was counted a few times. CDR3 nucleotides: TGTGCCAGCAGCTTAGTAGGAGGGGGCGATCAGCCCCAGCATTTT. Its translation is CASSLVGGGDQPQHF. This sequence joins TRBV7-2 and TRBJ1-5, with 7 bases lining up with TRBD1. This CDR3 spans 15 amino acids. Germline values: CDR1 SGHTA, CDR2 FQGNSA. V lost 1 base, J lost 5 bases, and 5 bases stayed unmatched.

This sequence joins TRBV12-3 or TRBV12-4 and TRBJ2-4; D unresolved. The CDR3 consists of 12 residues. The ends were cut back, 6 bases at V and 4 bases at J, with 7 bases in the middle. This chain's CDR3 is CASSPTKNIQYF. CDR3 in DNA: TGTGCCAGCAGCCCCACTAAAAACATTCAGTACTTC.

V gene TRBV12-3 or TRBV12-4 combines with J gene TRBJ1-1; 10 bases are a match to TRBD1. V was clipped by 6 bases and J by 10 bases; unmatched bases: 8. The CDR3 contains 13 residues. CDR3 DNA: TGTGCCAGCAGCGAGACAGGGGGCACCGGAGCTTTCTTT. It codes for CASSETGGTGAFF.

The chain recombines TRBV27 with TRBJ1-4; no firm D call. Between the trimmed V and J ends, which lost 0 bases and 8 bases, there was a span of 10 bases. This CDR3 is 14 amino acids long. Germline CDR1 reads MNHEY; CDR2 reads SMNVEV (reference sequence). CDR3 sequence: CASSLSQPFEKLFF. For the CDR3, the DNA is TGTGCCAGCAGTTTATCGCAACCCTTCGAAAAACTGTTTTTT.

This clonotype appeared many times. The chain combines TRBV7-2 with TRBJ2-2; D possibly uses TRBD1 or TRBD2 (5 bases each). Trimming stripped 2 bases from V and 3 bases from J, with 13 bases between. This CDR3 region has 16 residues. The V gene's germline CDR1 is SGHTA and CDR2 FQGNSA. In DNA form, the CDR3 reads TGTGCCAGCAGCTTATTAAGGGGACCCCACACCGGGGAGCTGTTTTTT. Protein: CASSLLRGPHTGELFF.

This clonotype was detected a few times. The chain couples TRBV11-1 to TRBJ1-1; D gene uncertain. V shed 5 bases and J shed 4 bases, with 14 bases lying between them. Germline V gene lookup returns CDR1 SGHAT and CDR2 FQDESV (reference sequence). The CDR3 length is 14 residues. The CDR3 nucleotides are TGTGCCAGCAGCCAACGATTAGCAGGCACTGAAGCTTTCTTT. Translated: CASSQRLAGTEAFF.

The genes are TRBV6-1 and TRBJ1-2, with D possibly matching TRBD1 (5 bases). Per the germline V gene, CDR1 is MNHNS and CDR2 is SASEGT. V lost 3 bases, J lost 2 bases, and 13 bases lay in between. The CDR3 has 15 residues. The chain's CDR3 is CASSDTTDWNYGYTF. CDR3 in DNA: TGTGCCAGCAGTGATACGACAGACTGGAACTATGGCTACACCTTC.

This clonotype was observed many times. The rearrangement links TRBV10-3 to TRBJ2-3; 8 bases map to TRBD1. Losses at the gene ends were 2 bases for V and 8 bases for J; bases not matched to a gene: 0. Germline V gene sequence: CDR1 ENHRY, CDR2 SYGVKD. The CDR3 is 12 residues long. CDR3 bases: TGTGCCATCAGTGAGGACAGGGGTACGCAGTATTTT. Protein product: CAISEDRGTQYF.

Only a few counts were recorded for this clonotype. The chain employs TRBV9 and TRBJ1-2; TRBD1 matches at 7 bases. The CDR3 is 16 amino acids. CDR1 is SGDLS and CDR2 is YYNGEE in the germline V gene. After removal of 0 bases from V and 3 bases from J, the junction contained 8 bases not matched to a gene. The CDR3 reads CASSVGQGLRDYGYTF. In nucleotides, the CDR3 is TGTGCCAGCAGCGTAGGACAGGGCCTTCGAGACTATGGCTACACCTTC. Supplemented by reference TRBV9 and TRBJ1-2, the full variable domain reads DSGVTQTPKHLITATGQRVTLRCSPRSGDLSVYWYQQSLDQGLQFLIQYYNGEERAKGNILERFSAQQFPDLHSELNLSSLELGDSALYFCASSVGQGLRDYGYTFGSGTRLTVV.

The chain carries TRBV5-1 and TRBJ2-1; 11 bases are shared with TRBD2. Germline-derived CDR1 and CDR2 are SGHRS and YFSETQ. This CDR3 contains 16 residues. Trimming cost V 7 bases and J 4 bases; bases outside gene matches: 10. This CDR3 is CASLAPLAGGYNEQFF. CDR3 nucleotides: TGCGCCAGCTTGGCCCCCCTAGCGGGGGGTTACAATGAGCAGTTCTTC.